The next 21 T cell receptor beta chains were all read from a single sample in a study of neurological immune-mediated disorders. Each CDR3 protein gets one entry after TCRdb re-called the 5' RACE reads with MiXCR. This sample has more than 35,000 distinct CDR3 sequences; about 6% occur once, and the top ten carry around 0.52%. The specimen sequenced was CD4+ T cells from blood. These TCRs come from a woman aged 40 to 50 in good health.

In its sample, this clonotype was seen many times. The V gene is TRBV6-2 or TRBV6-3, the J gene TRBJ2-5; perhaps TRBD1 as D (6 bases). Trimming shortened V by 10 bases and J by 4 bases, and 19 bases separated the two germline ends. Germline V CDR1 and CDR2: MNHEY, SVGEGT. There are 14 residues in the CDR3. As DNA, the CDR3 is TGTGCCACAGGACAGAGTCGGTATGGAGAGACCCAGTACTTC. Its translation: CATGQSRYGETQYF.

This clonotype has at least ten counts. This rearrangement joins TRBV9 to TRBJ2-7; 7 bases are a match to TRBD2. The germline V gene has CDR1 SGDLS and CDR2 YYNGEE. The CDR3 loop spans 14 amino acids. Losses at the gene ends were 0 bases for V and 3 bases for J; bases not matched to a gene: 3. The CDR3 nucleotides read TGTGCCAGCAGCGTAGGTCTAGCGGTCTACGAGCAGTACTTC. Its protein product is CASSVGLAVYEQYF.

This clonotype came up many times. The V gene is TRBV20-1, the J gene TRBJ1-6, with 8 bases matching TRBD1. The CDR3 length is 14 residues. The V segment lost 1 base and the J segment 11 bases; nucleotides outside the gene matches: 7. CDR1 and CDR2 from the germline V gene are DFQATT and SNEGSKA (reference sequence). The CDR3 DNA follows: TGCAGTGCTAGAGCGGGACAGGATAGTGCACCCCTCCACTTT. It encodes CSARAGQDSAPLHF.

The table lists this clonotype with many counts. The chain uses TRBV5-1 and TRBJ2-2, with a possible D match to TRBD2 (6 bases). Trimming removed 6 bases at V and 0 bases at J, with 21 bases between. The germline gives CDR1 SGHRS, CDR2 YFSETQ. The CDR3 runs 18 residues. The CDR3 loop is CASTSRVTGETNTGELFF. CDR3 in DNA: TGCGCCAGCACCTCTCGGGTCACGGGAGAGACGAACACCGGGGAGCTGTTTTTT.

This clonotype was observed many times. This chain links TRBV7-9 with TRBJ2-1; D is possibly TRBD1 (6 bases). Trimming cost V 4 bases and J 7 bases, with 14 bases left between them. Per germline, CDR1 SEHNR and CDR2 FQNEAQ (reference sequence). The CDR3 totals 14 residues. CDR3 sequence: CASSSDPQGNEQFF. The CDR3 DNA sequence: TGTGCCAGCAGCTCAGATCCTCAGGGGAATGAGCAGTTCTTC.

This clonotype came up many times. The J gene is TRBJ2-5, the V gene TRBV12-3 or TRBV12-4, with 8 bases matching TRBD2. J was trimmed by 1 base and V by 6 bases; bases with no gene match: 4. The CDR3 extends over 14 amino acids. The CDR3 here is CASRDLAGQETQYF. Here the CDR3 DNA reads TGTGCCAGCAGGGATCTAGCGGGCCAAGAGACCCAGTACTTC.

This clonotype came up many times. V usage is TRBV5-1 and J usage is TRBJ2-7, with D perhaps matching TRBD2 (5 bases). Trimming took 5 bases from V and 1 from J, leaving 13 bases between them. The germline V gene encodes CDR1 SGHRS and CDR2 YFSETQ. This CDR3 region has 14 residues. CDR3 DNA sequence: TGCGCCAGCAGGAGAAGTGCGGGTTCCTACGAGCAGTACTTC. Its protein product is CASRRSAGSYEQYF.

This clonotype was counted ten times or more. The CDR3 nucleotides are TGTGCCAGCAGCTTAGCGATGGGGCGGGCAACCTACGAGCAGTACTTC. It yields the protein CASSLAMGRATYEQYF. The V call is TRBV7-2, the J call TRBJ2-7, with D perhaps TRBD1 or TRBD2 (5 bases each). The CDR3 extends over 16 amino acids. V lost 0 bases and J 2 bases, leaving 14 bases between the germline ends. Germline loops: CDR1 SGHTA, CDR2 FQGNSA.

This clonotype was counted many times. The V gene is TRBV7-8, the J gene TRBJ2-2, with 10 nucleotides matching TRBD2. This CDR3 has 17 amino acids. Per the germline V gene, CDR1 is SGHVS and CDR2 is FQNEAQ. J lost 4 bases, V lost 1 base, and 6 bases had no gene match. DNA of the CDR3: TGTGCCAGCAGCTTAGTGTTCCTAGCGGGAGTCACCGGGGAGCTGTTTTTT. Its protein is CASSLVFLAGVTGELFF. Drawing the rest from reference TRBV7-8 and TRBJ2-2, the complete variable domain is GAGVSQSPRYKVAKRGQDVALRCDPISGHVSLFWYQQALGQGPEFLTYFQNEAQLDKSGLPSDRFFAERPEGSVSTLKIQRTQQEDSAVYLCASSLVFLAGVTGELFFGEGSRLTVL.

The rearrangement uses TRBV3-1 and TRBJ2-3; 11 nucleotides line up with TRBD2. The CDR3 sequence is 15 residues long. CDR1 is LGHDT, CDR2 YNNKEL, per germline (reference sequence). Trimming at V came to 4 bases and at J to 4 bases, leaving 4 bases not matched to a gene. CDR3 sequence: CASSPETSGADTQYF. In DNA form, the CDR3 reads TGTGCCAGCAGCCCCGAGACTAGCGGGGCAGATACGCAGTATTTT.

V and J are TRBV6-4 and TRBJ2-2, with TRBD1 identical over 10 bases. The J segment lost 3 bases and the V segment lost 8 bases, leaving 3 bases of the junction unmatched. CDR3 size: 14 residues. CDR1 is MRHNA, CDR2 SNTAGT, per germline. The CDR3 coding sequence is TGTGCCAGCGGGACAGGGGTTGACACCGGGGAGCTGTTTTTT. Translation: CASGTGVDTGELFF.

There are many counts of this clonotype. The V and J genes are TRBV7-6 and TRBJ1-4, with 7 bases fitting TRBD1. CDR1 and CDR2 (germline): SGHVS, FNYEAQ. The CDR3 covers 16 residues. The V gene end was trimmed by 1 base and the J gene end by 0 bases; junction bases not matched to a gene: 2. As DNA, the CDR3 is TGTGCCAGCAGCTTAGGGCAGGGGGCAACTAATGAAAAACTGTTTTTT. Translating gives CASSLGQGATNEKLFF. Supplemented by reference TRBV7-6 and TRBJ1-4, the full variable domain reads GAGVSQSPRYKVTKRGQDVALRCDPISGHVSLYWYRQALGQGPEFLTYFNYEAQQDKSGLPNDRFSAERPEGSISTLTIQRTEQRDSAMYRCASSLGQGATNEKLFFGSGTQLSVL.

This clonotype is termed medium-sized. This chain connects TRBV4-1 to TRBJ1-1; a possible D gene is TRBD1 (6 bases). V lost 5 bases and J lost 0, with 10 bases in between. The CDR3 totals 14 residues. Germline V gives CDR1 MGHRA, CDR2 YSYEKL. The CDR3 protein is CASSLGQLNTEAFF. CDR3 bases: TGCGCCAGCAGCTTAGGACAGCTGAACACTGAAGCTTTCTTT.

There are many counts of this clonotype. The chain employs TRBV21-1 and TRBJ2-5. TRBV21-1 is a listed pseudogene. This CDR3 has 12 amino acids. CDR3 DNA: TGTGCCAGCAGAGCCAAGGCCAGGACCCAGTACTTC. Translated, it gives CASRAKARTQYF.

There are many counts of this clonotype. This chain joins TRBV29-1 and TRBJ2-3; D remains unclear. This CDR3 comprises 10 residues. V was cut by 4 bases and J by 10 bases, with 9 bases left in between. The germline V gene has CDR1 SQVTM and CDR2 ANQGSEA. CDR3 loop: CSVVETAQYF. CDR3 DNA sequence: TGCAGCGTTGTAGAGACTGCGCAGTATTTT.

This clonotype appeared many times. The chain has TRBV18 and TRBJ1-1, with 7 nucleotides matching TRBD1. After removal of 5 bases from V and 3 bases from J, the junction contained 9 bases not matched to a gene. Germline CDR1 KGHSH, CDR2 LQKENI. CDR3 length: 15 amino acids. The CDR3 loop reads CASSISGTEDTEAFF. The CDR3 DNA follows: TGTGCCAGCTCAATCTCCGGGACAGAGGACACTGAAGCTTTCTTT.

This clonotype is categorized as medium-sized. The chain is built from TRBV20-1 and TRBJ2-2; D is possibly TRBD1 or TRBD2 (6 bases each). This CDR3 region has 15 residues. V was shortened by 0 bases and J by 4 bases, with 12 bases between the two germline ends. CDR1 DFQATT and CDR2 SNEGSKA come from the germline V gene (reference sequence). As DNA, the CDR3 is TGCAGTGCTAGAGATGCAGGAGGGGGCACCGGGGAGCTGTTTTTT. Protein sequence: CSARDAGGGTGELFF.

This clonotype was counted at least ten times. This chain links TRBV20-1 with TRBJ1-4; D is unclear. Germline values: CDR1 DFQATT, CDR2 SNEGSKA (reference sequence). V was cut by 2 bases and J by 10 bases, with 11 bases left in between. This CDR3 has 12 amino acids. The CDR3 DNA is TGCAGTGCTAGAATAGGGATCGGAAAACTGTTTTTT. It codes for CSARIGIGKLFF.

This clonotype was counted many times. The chain employs TRBV20-1 and TRBJ2-7; D remains ambiguous. V gave up 2 bases and J gave up 9 bases, with 20 bases separating them. The CDR3 covers 14 residues. Per germline, CDR1 DFQATT and CDR2 SNEGSKA (reference sequence). The CDR3 region has the DNA TGCAGTGCTAGATCCACGACCGCGCCTGTGATGCAGTACTTC. Protein sequence: CSARSTTAPVMQYF.

This clonotype was seen many times. The genes are TRBV5-1 and TRBJ2-1, with 8 bases identical to TRBD1. In germline, CDR1 is SGHRS, CDR2 YFSETQ. The CDR3 runs 13 residues. J lost 10 bases, V lost 4 bases, and 7 bases had no gene match. The CDR3 sequence is CASSIQGAGEQFF. For the CDR3, the DNA is TGCGCCAGCAGCATCCAGGGGGCGGGCGAGCAGTTCTTC.

There are many counts of this clonotype. The chain uses TRBV29-1 and TRBJ2-3; 11 bases are shared with TRBD2. CDR3 length equals 15 residues. Germline CDR1 SQVTM, CDR2 ANQGSEA. J gave up 2 bases and V 1 base, and 2 bases lay outside the gene matches. Here the CDR3 reads CSVEGTSGPTDTQYF. In DNA, the CDR3 is TGCAGCGTTGAAGGGACTAGCGGGCCCACAGATACGCAGTATTTT.